This TCR beta chain is drawn from a study of blood T cell repertoires in COVID-19. Methods used by the authors: Reference gene primer amplification gave nucleated cell count estimates. The method was immunoSEQ multiplex PCR; TCRdb's version includes in-frame clones alone and lacks a portion of them. V and J calls and clone size are those listed in that table; D and trimming were worked out from the DNA. The sample contains some 230,000 clones, 82% of which appear only once. The V and J ends lost 0 bases and 3 bases respectively, with 9 bases between them. Per germline, CDR1 SGHRS and CDR2 YFSETQ. CDR3 length equals 15 residues.

This chain joins TRBV5-1 and TRBJ1-4; D is undetermined. The clonotype originates from a man aged 35 to 55 who had recovered from COVID-19. The specimen sequenced was PBMCs or T cells enriched from blood (not recorded which). This CDR3 is CASSLAKGANEKLFF. CDR3 nucleotides: TGCGCCAGCAGCTTGGCCAAGGGAGCTAATGAAAAACTGTTTTTT.